A single sample gave rise to the 29 T cell receptor beta chains below, sequenced in a study of radiation and T cells in renal cell carcinoma. This table comes from immunoSEQ multiplex PCR, and its TCRdb copy is limited to in-frame clones, with some not included. The repertoire holds 150,000 to 180,000 clones, with about nine tenths as singletons. Time point here: blood 2 weeks post-SBRT. Sample treatment: 15 Gy SBRT to primary tumor, nephrectomy 4 weeks later. The sequencing here drew on blood, taken from a patient whose treatment included radiotherapy and nephrectomy. The source of these receptors is a woman aged 50 to 60 with renal cell carcinoma.

The V gene is TRBV15, the J gene TRBJ2-7, with 10 nucleotides matching TRBD1. Germline lookup yields CDR1 LNHNV and CDR2 YYDKDF (reference sequence). The CDR3 covers 18 residues. Trimming at V came to 1 base and at J to 3 bases, leaving 12 bases not matched to a gene. The CDR3 loop reads CATSRVFPGTGVFYEQYF. The CDR3 DNA reads as TGTGCCACCAGCAGAGTATTCCCCGGGACAGGGGTCTTCTACGAGCAGTACTTC.

The V gene is TRBV2, the J gene TRBJ1-2; TRBD1 aligns across 7 bases. Germline V gene data show CDR1 as SNHLY and CDR2 as FYNNEI. The CDR3 totals 13 residues. With V trimmed by 3 bases and J by 4 bases, 2 bases remained unmatched. The CDR3 sequence is CASSDRDSYGYTF. CDR3 coding DNA: TGTGCCAGCAGTGACCGGGACAGCTATGGCTACACCTTC.

The chain recombines TRBV4-1 with TRBJ2-1, with 8 bases matching TRBD2. There are 17 residues in the CDR3. Looked up from germline, CDR1 is MGHRA and CDR2 is YSYEKL. V lost 4 bases and J lost 3; bases outside the gene matches: 11. This CDR3 is CASSPAEGGGYYNEQFF. The CDR3 region has the DNA TGCGCCAGCAGCCCGGCGGAGGGCGGGGGGTACTACAATGAGCAGTTCTTC.

The J gene is TRBJ1-4, the V gene TRBV7-2; D not certain. The CDR3 contains 14 residues. Trimming pared 3 bases from V and 3 bases from J, leaving 8 bases between. Germline V lookup: CDR1 SGHTA, CDR2 FQGNSA. CDR3 DNA sequence: TGTGCCAGCAGCTTTGGCTTCGCTAATGAAAAACTGTTTTTT. Its protein is CASSFGFANEKLFF.

V is TRBV5-1 and J is TRBJ2-5; tentatively, D is TRBD1 (6 bases). The CDR3 totals 15 residues. The germline V gene has CDR1 SGHRS and CDR2 YFSETQ. V was trimmed by 4 bases and J by 2 bases, leaving 15 bases between them. The CDR3 is CASSQNRQAQETQYF. The CDR3 nucleotides read TGCGCCAGCAGCCAGAACAGACAGGCTCAAGAGACCCAGTACTTC.

The rearrangement uses TRBV11-1 and TRBJ1-4; D may be TRBD1 (6 bases). The germline V and J ends were trimmed by 3 bases and 5 bases, with 13 bases remaining between them. CDR3 length: 15 residues. Germline CDR1 and CDR2: SGHAT and FQDESV (reference sequence). CDR3: CASSLPRGKNEKLFF. The CDR3 nucleotides are TGTGCCAGCAGCTTGCCTAGGGGGAAAAATGAAAAACTGTTTTTT.

V usage is TRBV6-1 and J usage is TRBJ2-3; tentatively, D is TRBD2 (5 bases). Per germline, CDR1 MNHNS and CDR2 SASEGT. This CDR3 is 14 amino acids long. The V end lost 6 bases, the J end lost 2 bases, and 12 bases lay between the germline ends. The CDR3 here is CASRRAAHTDTQYF. The DNA of the CDR3 is TGTGCCAGCAGACGAGCGGCACACACAGATACGCAGTATTTT.

The V and J genes are TRBV6-6 and TRBJ1-4, with TRBD1 as a possible D gene (5 bases). The CDR3 is made up of 14 amino acids. V lost 2 bases, J lost 7 bases, and 11 bases lay in between. The germline V gene has CDR1 MNHNY and CDR2 SVGAGI (reference sequence). The CDR3 bases are TGTGCCAGCAGTTACGGGGGTTTATCTGAAAAACTGTTTTTT. Amino acids: CASSYGGLSEKLFF.

The J gene is TRBJ1-1, the V gene TRBV28; tentative D call: TRBD1 (5 bases). The germline CDR1 and CDR2 sequences are MDHEN and SYDVKM. V was trimmed by 5 bases and J by 2 bases, leaving 9 bases between them. The CDR3 loop spans 13 amino acids. CDR3 loop: CASSRDLNTEAFF. The CDR3 nucleotides are TGTGCCAGCAGTCGGGACCTTAACACTGAAGCTTTCTTT. The variable domain in full, with the rest retrieved from reference TRBV28 and TRBJ1-1, is DVKVTQSSRYLVKRTGEKVFLECVQDMDHENMFWYRQDPGLGLRLIYFSYDVKMKEKGDIPEGYSVSREKKERFSLILESASTNQTSMYLCASSRDLNTEAFFGQGTRLTVV.

This clone was found once. CDR3 sequence reads: CSAAGGGSNQPQHF. CDR3 coding DNA: TGCAGCGCCGCCGGTGGAGGTAGCAATCAGCCCCAGCATTTT. This chain joins TRBV29-1 and TRBJ1-5; no definite D call. This CDR3 has 14 residues. CDR1 and CDR2 from the germline V gene are SQVTM and ANQGSEA. V lost 7 bases to trimming and J lost 0 bases, with 13 bases between them.

The genes are TRBV12-5 and TRBJ2-5; TRBD2 aligns across 11 bases. Trimming at V came to 9 bases and at J to 5 bases, leaving 8 bases not matched to a gene. The CDR3 totals 14 residues. Germline V gives CDR1 LGHNT, CDR2 FRNRAP. The CDR3 bases are TGTGCTAGGATAGCGGGGGGGCCGGGGGAGACCCAGTACTTC. Translation: CARIAGGPGETQYF.

Concerning this clone itself: The sample carries other DNA sequences with the same CDR3. This rearrangement joins TRBV4-3 to TRBJ2-1; D remains unclear. The CDR3 consists of 16 residues. V lost 0 bases, J lost 8 bases, and 17 bases lay in between. CDR1 LGHNA and CDR2 YSLEER come from the germline V gene. The CDR3 DNA sequence: TGCGCCAGCAGCCAAGATGGATATGTCCCCACTTATGAGCAGTTCTTC. Protein product: CASSQDGYVPTYEQFF.

The chain uses TRBV6-5 and TRBJ1-5; D call uncertain. V was cut by 0 bases and J by 0 bases, with 9 bases left in between. This CDR3 spans 16 amino acids. CDR1 and CDR2 from the germline V gene are MNHEY and SVGAGI. This CDR3 reads CASSYSMGSSNQPQHF. The CDR3, as DNA: TGTGCCAGCAGTTACTCGATGGGGTCTAGCAATCAGCCCCAGCATTTT.

This clone was seen more than once but under ten times. The V gene is TRBV11-1, the J gene TRBJ1-6, with D tentatively TRBD1 (6 bases). This CDR3 has 15 residues. V gave up 1 base and J gave up 7 bases, with 11 bases separating them. In germline, CDR1 is SGHAT, CDR2 FQDESV (reference sequence). CDR3 bases: TGTGCCAGCAGCTTAGTCCCCCAGGGGAATTCACCCCTCCACTTT. It codes for CASSLVPQGNSPLHF.

The chain joins TRBV14 to TRBJ2-5; possibly TRBD1 or TRBD2 for D (6 bases each). Germline V CDR1 and CDR2: SGHDN, FVKESK. V shed 1 base and J shed 5 bases, with 14 bases lying between them. The CDR3 is 15 amino acids. The DNA of the CDR3 is TGTGCCAGCAGCCAAGCGACGGGGGCCGGGGAGACCCAGTACTTC. It is translated as CASSQATGAGETQYF.

About this clone: Within the sample, other DNA sequences also encode this same CDR3. The chain carries TRBV6-1 and TRBJ1-2; D remains ambiguous. The V gene's germline CDR1 is MNHNS and CDR2 SASEGT. The V end lost 1 base, the J end lost 3 bases, and 6 bases lay between the germline ends. The CDR3 covers 13 residues. The CDR3 DNA is TGTGCCAGCAGTGAAGGCAGGTACTATGGCTACACCTTC. Protein: CASSEGRYYGYTF.

This rearrangement joins TRBV7-9 to TRBJ1-4; TRBD1 is a possible D gene (6 bases). The CDR3 consists of 15 residues. V shed 5 bases and J shed 6 bases, with 16 bases lying between them. The germline CDR1 and CDR2 sequences are SEHNR and FQNEAQ (reference sequence). CDR3 sequence reads: CASSLSGGGDEKLFF. The CDR3 DNA sequence: TGTGCCAGCAGCCTCAGTGGAGGGGGAGATGAAAAACTGTTTTTT.

The chain couples TRBV7-3 to TRBJ1-1, with 10 bases matching TRBD1. This CDR3 region has 13 residues. V shed 4 bases and J 4 bases; nucleotides not matched to a gene: 0. Per germline, CDR1 SGHTA and CDR2 FQGTGA. CDR3: CASSWTGGTEAFF. The CDR3 DNA reads TGTGCCAGCAGCTGGACAGGGGGCACTGAAGCTTTCTTT. Supplemented by reference TRBV7-3 and TRBJ1-1, the full variable domain reads GAGVSQTPSNKVTEKGKYVELRCDPISGHTALYWYRQSLGQGPEFLIYFQGTGAADDSGLPNDRFFAVRPEGSVSTLKIQRTERGDSAVYLCASSWTGGTEAFFGQGTRLTVV.

V gene TRBV18 combines with J gene TRBJ1-2; no clear D gene. The CDR3 is 14 residues long. Germline loops: CDR1 KGHSH, CDR2 LQKENI. V was cut by 2 bases and J by 8 bases, with 15 bases left in between. CDR3 residues: CASSPGVGTFGYTF. In DNA, the CDR3 is TGTGCCAGCTCACCAGGAGTGGGTACGTTCGGCTACACCTTC.

This chain joins TRBV19 and TRBJ1-6, with D unresolved. The germline V and J ends were trimmed by 3 bases and 9 bases, with 15 bases remaining between them. Germline V lookup: CDR1 LNHDA, CDR2 SQIVND (reference sequence). The CDR3 is 15 residues long. The CDR3 sequence: CASSMTTEAGSPLHF. As DNA, the CDR3 is TGTGCCAGTAGTATGACTACCGAAGCGGGTTCACCCCTCCACTTT. The whole variable domain, filled in from reference TRBV19 and TRBJ1-6, reads DGGITQSPKYLFRKEGQNVTLSCEQNLNHDAMYWYRQDPGQGLRLIYYSQIVNDFQKGDIAEGYSVSREKKESFPLTVTSAQKNPTAFYLCASSMTTEAGSPLHFGNGTRLTVT.

The chain joins TRBV6-1 to TRBJ1-2, with TRBD1 identical over 10 bases. With 2 bases clipped from V and 5 bases from J, the junction kept 2 bases outside the gene matches. Germline loops: CDR1 MNHNS, CDR2 SASEGT. CDR3 length equals 14 residues. The CDR3 reads CASSERTGGYGYTF. Here the CDR3 DNA reads TGTGCCAGCAGTGAAAGGACAGGGGGATATGGCTACACCTTC.

The chain links TRBV6-5 to TRBJ2-7; the match to TRBD1 covers 9 bases. This CDR3 region has 15 residues. CDR1 is MNHEY and CDR2 is SVGAGI in the germline V gene. With 0 bases clipped from V and 6 bases from J, the junction kept 6 bases outside the gene matches. CDR3 bases: TGTGCCAGCAGTTACTCCGGGACAGGGCCGTCCGAGCAGTACTTC. Translation: CASSYSGTGPSEQYF.

Only one count was recorded for this clone. This chain links TRBV11-2 with TRBJ1-1; possible D gene TRBD1, 6 bases. Trimming took off 1 base at V and 5 bases at J, with 11 bases between the two ends. Germline V gene lookup returns CDR1 SGHAT and CDR2 FQNNGV. The CDR3 totals 14 residues. CDR3 in DNA: TGTGCCAGCAGCTTAGGGGTAAGGGGGACTGAAGCTTTCTTT. This sequence encodes CASSLGVRGTEAFF.

This rearrangement joins TRBV5-6 to TRBJ2-5; 10 bases are shared with TRBD2. With 0 bases clipped from V and 5 bases from J, the junction kept 4 bases outside the gene matches. This CDR3 region has 15 residues. Germline V lookup: CDR1 SGHDT, CDR2 YYEEEE. The CDR3 DNA is TGTGCCAGCAGCTTGGGAGCGGGGGGGTTTGAGACCCAGTACTTC. This sequence encodes CASSLGAGGFETQYF.

V usage is TRBV12-5 and J usage is TRBJ2-5; 7 positions match TRBD2. With 3 bases clipped from V and 5 bases from J, the junction kept 9 bases outside the gene matches. There are 15 residues in the CDR3. CDR1 LGHNT and CDR2 FRNRAP come from the germline V gene. The DNA for the CDR3 is TGTGCTAGTGGTTTCTCAGCGGGGAGGGCGGAGACCCAGTACTTC. It encodes CASGFSAGRAETQYF.

The rearrangement uses TRBV10-1 and TRBJ2-5; 12 bases align to TRBD2. Germline V CDR1 and CDR2: WNHNN, SYGVQD (reference sequence). V was pared by 9 bases and J by 1 base, with 6 bases of the junction left unmatched. The CDR3 consists of 15 residues. As DNA, the CDR3 is TGCGCCAGGGCGACTAGCGGGGGCTTCCAAGAGACCCAGTACTTC. It is translated as CARATSGGFQETQYF.

This clone was recorded a few times. The CDR3 DNA follows: TGTGCTAGTGGGAGCCAGGGGGCAACTCAGCCCCAGCATTTT. Its protein product is CASGSQGATQPQHF. This chain uses TRBV12-5 with TRBJ1-5; 8 bases map to TRBD1. Germline CDR1 is LGHNT and CDR2 is FRNRAP. The CDR3 runs 14 residues. V lost 6 bases, J lost 6 bases, and 7 bases stayed unmatched.

The chain is built from TRBV5-1 and TRBJ2-2; TRBD2 is a possible D gene (6 bases). Germline values: CDR1 SGHRS, CDR2 YFSETQ. The CDR3 contains 16 residues. V was cut by 0 bases and J by 5 bases, with 14 bases left in between. CDR3 sequence reads: CASSLEVRAGTGELFF. In nucleotides, the CDR3 is TGCGCCAGCAGCTTGGAGGTCAGGGCGGGAACCGGGGAGCTGTTTTTT.

The J gene is TRBJ1-3, the V gene TRBV5-6, with no clear D. Germline CDR1 SGHDT, CDR2 YYEEEE. CDR3 length: 14 residues. V was pared by 0 bases and J by 1 base, with 5 bases between. The DNA of the CDR3 is TGTGCCAGCAGCTTGGTCAGTTCTGGAAACACCATATATTTT. This sequence encodes CASSLVSSGNTIYF.